The source of this T cell receptor (beta chain) is a study of T cell repertoires in cytomegalovirus infection. General study results and limits: HLA-C-restricted CMV clonotypes gave the most frequent clonotype in two of eight donors.

The CDR3 has 14 residues. V dropped 5 bases and J dropped 8 bases, with 15 bases sitting between them. This clonotype turned up a few times. Its antigen is not known. MiXCR, applied by TCRdb to the reads, yields one record per CDR3 protein. The profile shows around 530,000 distinct CDR3 sequences, around 27% of them singletons. Sequenced: PBMCs. This receptor was identified in a human donor in good health (CMV status not recorded). Some clones in this sample may be carry-over from other donors' samples. J is TRBJ1-4 and V is TRBV12-3 or TRBV12-4; maybe TRBD1 (6 bases). The CDR3 DNA follows: TGTGCCAGCAGTCCAACAGGGAGCTACGAAAAACTGTTTTTT. Residues: CASSPTGSYEKLFF.